One T cell receptor (beta chain) is described in this entry. The data originate from a study of CD8+ T cells in alopecia areata. Extracted RNA was reverse transcribed into cDNA, the sequencing template. Method: immunoSEQ multiplex PCR; TCRdb's copy keeps in-frame clones and lacks some. The top ten clones hold under 6.5% of a sample with about 150,000 clones, under 60% of them seen once. Germline V gives CDR1 SGDLS, CDR2 YYNGEE. The CDR3 extends over 12 amino acids. Trimming took 3 bases from V and 4 from J, leaving 8 bases between them. V usage is TRBV9 and J usage is TRBJ2-7, with D possibly being TRBD1 (6 bases). The sequence derives from a human donor with alopecia areata. The sequences come from CD4+ T cells sorted from blood, collected at week 0. This chain's CDR3 is CASSDTGYEQYF. CDR3 nucleotides: TGTGCCAGCAGCGACACAGGGTACGAGCAGTACTTC.